The present T cell receptor (beta chain) was sequenced within a study of cytomegalovirus exposure and HLA in healthy donors. The CDR3 covers 17 residues. Germline values: CDR1 WNHNN, CDR2 SYGVQD (reference sequence). The trim removed 6 bases at V and 6 bases at J, leaving 19 bases unmatched. Points from the study as a whole: A previous analysis found most TCR beta V segments productive roughly 90% or roughly 30% of the time. Researchers reported in a later analysis that a missense DCLRE1C variant was tied to TCR beta V- and J-gene trimming. Presence/absence comparisons presumed near-even sequencing depth among donors.

Only a few counts were recorded for this clone. Its specificity is unknown. The PCR was carried out with 60 Vbeta primers and 13 Jbeta primers. The repertoire was sequenced with immunoSEQ multiplex PCR; TCRdb's copy has only in-frame clones and lacks some. The table has about 190,000 clones, around 86% seen once. Material: PBMCs. The clonotype originates from a man aged 25-45 years in good health and CMV-seronegative. The genes are TRBV10-1 and TRBJ1-2; TRBD1 matches 7 bases. The CDR3 protein is CASSGKNDRAISDGYTF. The CDR3 DNA follows: TGCGCCAGCAGCGGGAAAAATGACAGGGCAATCTCTGATGGCTACACCTTC.